This TCR beta chain was captured in a study of blood T cell repertoires in COVID-19. For the study at large: Some COVID-19 samples were acute and others convalescent; all came from the United States, Italy and Spain.

The CDR3 covers 15 residues. Germline CDR1 KGHSH, CDR2 LQKENI. Trimming took 3 bases from V and 4 from J; bases not matched to a gene: 6. Original methodology: Amplifying reference gene primers gave estimates of nucleated cell counts. Measured with immunoSEQ multiplex PCR; TCRdb has only the in-frame clones, and not every one. V, J and clone size are taken as reported in that table, and D and trimming were inferred from the DNA itself. The data contain over 200,000 clones, approximately 86% of them singletons. The sequenced sample consisted of peripheral blood. This receptor was taken from a young woman who had recovered from COVID-19. The V gene is TRBV18, the J gene TRBJ1-1; TRBD1 matches at 9 bases. CDR3: CASSPISTGGTEAFF. CDR3 DNA: TGTGCCAGCTCACCGATCTCGACAGGGGGCACTGAAGCTTTCTTT. The variable domain in full, with the rest retrieved from reference TRBV18 and TRBJ1-1, is NAGVMQNPRHLVRRRGQEARLRCSPMKGHSHVYWYRQLPEEGLKFMVYLQKENIIDESGMPKERFSAEFPKEGPSILRIQQVVRGDSAAYFCASSPISTGGTEAFFGQGTRLTVV.